This T cell receptor beta chain is drawn from a study of response to subunit inactivated influenza vaccine. Whole-study findings and limits: New T cells are recruited in small numbers by each seasonal influenza vaccination, according to the authors' suggestion.

This CDR3 spans 17 amino acids. CDR1 and CDR2 (germline): SGHRS, YFSETQ. J was trimmed by 0 bases and V by 4 bases; bases with no gene match: 9. MiXCR, applied by TCRdb to the RT-PCR reads, yields one record per CDR3 protein. The sample has almost 600,000 distinct CDR3 sequences, approximately 15% seen once. Concerning this clonotype: Its antigen remains unidentified.

The sequences come from PBMCs from blood, collected 11 to 12 days after vaccination. The source is a man aged 50-59 years who received an inactivated influenza vaccine. J is TRBJ2-3 and V is TRBV5-1, with 9 bases fitting TRBD2. The CDR3 here is CASSDPTSGGSTDTQYF. The CDR3 coding sequence is TGCGCCAGCAGCGACCCGACTAGCGGAGGGAGCACAGATACGCAGTATTTT.